The source of this T cell receptor beta chain is a study of T cell responses to AZD1222 COVID-19 vaccine. Here immunoSEQ multiplex PCR was the method, and the copy in TCRdb shows in-frame clones only, minus some. The sample shows about 100,000 clones, less than 95% of them seen only once. Germline V gene data show CDR1 as LGHDT and CDR2 as YNNKEL (reference sequence). V lost 0 bases and J lost 2, with 8 bases in between. The CDR3 extends over 15 amino acids. Study-level findings and limits: Clonal diversity was possibly underestimated, and the donors were mostly white British, with more females.

Concerning this clone itself: Its antigen is not known.

The sequence derives from an adult in good health. Sequences were derived from peripheral blood, sampled on day 0 of AZD1222 vaccination. This rearrangement joins TRBV3-1 (or the pseudogene TRBV3-2) to TRBJ1-3; D gene unclear. The chain's CDR3 is CASSQDWSTGNTIYF. The CDR3 coding sequence is TGTGCCAGCAGCCAAGATTGGAGTACTGGAAACACCATATATTTT.